This T cell receptor (beta chain) was obtained from a study of vaccination and CD4 T cells after COVID-19. Study-level information: Two of the convalescents were Hispanic, and convalescents were six males and four females.

From germline, CDR1 is SGHVS and CDR2 FNYEAQ. CDR3 length equals 16 residues. Unmatched junction bases numbered 8, after V lost 3 bases and J lost 4 bases. In the case of this clonotype: The antigen remains unidentified.

One entry per CDR3 protein, called by TCRdb with MiXCR from the PCR reads. The data show some 15,000 distinct CDR3 sequences, with around 66% seen just once and 0.95% to 1.2% held by the top ten. General study points: Convalescent patients' median share of reactive clones seen only post-vaccination was over 65%. SARS-CoV-2-reactive clonotype medians increased from roughly 22 to 38, not significantly.

The receptor was derived from a human donor who had recovered from COVID-19. Material: CD4+ T cells from blood, obtained after SARS-CoV-2 vaccination. The gene calls are TRBV7-6 and TRBJ2-2; TRBD2 matches at 7 bases. CDR3 DNA: TGTGCCAGCAGCTTCTCACCGACGGGAGGCACCGGGGAGCTGTTTTTT. This gives the protein CASSFSPTGGTGELFF.